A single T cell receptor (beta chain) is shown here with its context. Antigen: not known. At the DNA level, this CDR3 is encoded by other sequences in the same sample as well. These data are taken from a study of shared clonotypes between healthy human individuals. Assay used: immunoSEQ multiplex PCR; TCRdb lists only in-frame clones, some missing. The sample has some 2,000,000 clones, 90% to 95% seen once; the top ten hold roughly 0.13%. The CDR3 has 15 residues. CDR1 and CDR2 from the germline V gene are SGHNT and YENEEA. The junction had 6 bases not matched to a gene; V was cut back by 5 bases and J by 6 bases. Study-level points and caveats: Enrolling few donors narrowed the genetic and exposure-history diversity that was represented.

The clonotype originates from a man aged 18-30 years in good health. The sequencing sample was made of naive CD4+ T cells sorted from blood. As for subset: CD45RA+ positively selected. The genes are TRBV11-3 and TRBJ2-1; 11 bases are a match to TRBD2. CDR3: CASSPTSGSSNEQFF. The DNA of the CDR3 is TGTGCCAGCAGCCCAACTAGCGGGAGTAGCAATGAGCAGTTCTTC.